This T cell receptor (beta chain) was profiled in a study of T cell responses to AZD1222 COVID-19 vaccine. In the study overall: Analyses pooled second doses at about 4 or about 12 weeks.

Study-level results: Of the AZD1222 recipients, only 5 or 6 were seropositive at baseline. Unmutated regions of variants are reportedly targeted by nearly half of spike-specific TCRs. White British people made up most donors, females outnumbered males, and clonal diversity was possibly underestimated.

The data were produced by immunoSEQ multiplex PCR, yet TCRdb's version contains in-frame clones alone and is incomplete. The table shows about 180,000 clones, with about 91% occurring only once. Turning to this clone: What it recognizes is unknown.

The sequenced sample was peripheral blood, obtained on day 0 of AZD1222 vaccination. This clonotype originated in an adult in good health.

For the CDR3, the DNA is TGTGCCAGCAGCCAAGACCTCCCAGGGTTGGACTACGAGCAGTACTTC. Its translation: CASSQDLPGLDYEQYF. V and J are TRBV14 and TRBJ2-7, with D tentatively TRBD1 (5 bases). This CDR3 is 16 amino acids long. The ends were cut back, 0 bases at V and 3 bases at J, with 15 bases in the middle. Germline V gene data show CDR1 as SGHDN and CDR2 as FVKESK.